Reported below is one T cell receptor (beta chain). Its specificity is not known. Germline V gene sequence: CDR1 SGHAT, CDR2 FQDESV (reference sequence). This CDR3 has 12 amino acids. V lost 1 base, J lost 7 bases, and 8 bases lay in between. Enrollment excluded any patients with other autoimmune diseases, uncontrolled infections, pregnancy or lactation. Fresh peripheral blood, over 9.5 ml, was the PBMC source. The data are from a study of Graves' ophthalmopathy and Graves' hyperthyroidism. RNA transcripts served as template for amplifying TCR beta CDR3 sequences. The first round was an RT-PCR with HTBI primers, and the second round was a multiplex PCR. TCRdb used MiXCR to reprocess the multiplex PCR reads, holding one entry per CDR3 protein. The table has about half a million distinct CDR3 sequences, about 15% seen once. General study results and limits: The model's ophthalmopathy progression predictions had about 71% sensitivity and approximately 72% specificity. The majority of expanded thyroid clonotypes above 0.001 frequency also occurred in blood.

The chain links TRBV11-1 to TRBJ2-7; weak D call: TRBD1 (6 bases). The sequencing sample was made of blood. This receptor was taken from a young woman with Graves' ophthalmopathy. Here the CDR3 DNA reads TGTGCCAGCAGCTTAGGGACAGCAGAGCAGTACTTC. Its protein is CASSLGTAEQYF.